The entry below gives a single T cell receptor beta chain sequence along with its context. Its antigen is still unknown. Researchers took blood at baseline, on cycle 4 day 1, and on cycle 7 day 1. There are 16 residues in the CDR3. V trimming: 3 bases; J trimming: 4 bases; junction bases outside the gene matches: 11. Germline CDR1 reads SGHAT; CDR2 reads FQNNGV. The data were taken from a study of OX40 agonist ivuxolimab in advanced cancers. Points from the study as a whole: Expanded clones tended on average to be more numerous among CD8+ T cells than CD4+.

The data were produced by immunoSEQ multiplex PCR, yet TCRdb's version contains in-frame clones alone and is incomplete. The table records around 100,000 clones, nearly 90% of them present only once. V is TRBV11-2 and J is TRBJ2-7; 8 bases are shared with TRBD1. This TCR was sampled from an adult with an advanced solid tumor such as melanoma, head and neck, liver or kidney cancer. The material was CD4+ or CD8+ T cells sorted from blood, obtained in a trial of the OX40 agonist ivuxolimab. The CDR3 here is CASSFGMDRDLYEQYF. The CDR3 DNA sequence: TGTGCCAGCAGCTTTGGGATGGACAGGGATCTGTACGAGCAGTACTTC.